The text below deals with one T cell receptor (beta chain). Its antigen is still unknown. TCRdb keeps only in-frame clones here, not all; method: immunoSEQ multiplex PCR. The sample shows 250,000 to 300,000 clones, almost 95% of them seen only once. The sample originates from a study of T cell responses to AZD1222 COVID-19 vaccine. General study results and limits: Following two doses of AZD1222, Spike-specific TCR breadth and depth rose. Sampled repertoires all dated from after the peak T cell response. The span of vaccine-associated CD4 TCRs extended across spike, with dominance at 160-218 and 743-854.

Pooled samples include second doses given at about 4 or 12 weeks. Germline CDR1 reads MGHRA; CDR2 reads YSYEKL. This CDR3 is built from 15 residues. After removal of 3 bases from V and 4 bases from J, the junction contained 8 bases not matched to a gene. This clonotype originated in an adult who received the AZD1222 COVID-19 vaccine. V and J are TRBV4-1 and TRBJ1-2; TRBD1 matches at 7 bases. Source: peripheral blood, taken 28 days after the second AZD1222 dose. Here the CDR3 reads CASSHQGAGGYGYTF. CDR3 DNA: TGCGCCAGCAGCCATCAAGGGGCAGGGGGCTATGGCTACACCTTC.